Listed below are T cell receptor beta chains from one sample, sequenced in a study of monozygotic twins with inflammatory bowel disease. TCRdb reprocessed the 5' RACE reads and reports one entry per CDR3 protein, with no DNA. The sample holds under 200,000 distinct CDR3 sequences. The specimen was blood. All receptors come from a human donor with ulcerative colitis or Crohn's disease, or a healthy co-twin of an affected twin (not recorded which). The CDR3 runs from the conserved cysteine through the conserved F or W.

CDR3aa: CASSPNGQVALYGYTF; v_gene: TRBV18; j_gene: TRBJ1-2
CDR3aa: CASSLVTSVSETQYF; v_gene: TRBV5-1; j_gene: TRBJ2-5
CDR3aa: CSASWASGRETQYF; v_gene: TRBV20-1; j_gene: TRBJ2-5
CDR3aa: CASSKQGYEQYF; v_gene: TRBV6-2/TRBV6-3; j_gene: TRBJ2-7
CDR3aa: CASSSGVGAKNIQYF; v_gene: TRBV5-1; j_gene: TRBJ2-4
CDR3aa: CSAGRVSSYEQYF; v_gene: TRBV20-1; j_gene: TRBJ2-7
CDR3aa: CASSLSEPNRYEQYF; v_gene: TRBV28; j_gene: TRBJ2-7
CDR3aa: CASSTDTIDEQYF; v_gene: TRBV9; j_gene: TRBJ2-7
CDR3aa: CSAGTSGTSYEQYF; v_gene: TRBV20-1; j_gene: TRBJ2-7
CDR3aa: CASSLDLRQGSEAFF; v_gene: TRBV11-2; j_gene: TRBJ1-1
CDR3aa: CASSRVSLSNQPQHF; v_gene: TRBV27; j_gene: TRBJ1-5
CDR3aa: CAWRTGGNQPQHF; v_gene: TRBV30; j_gene: TRBJ1-5
CDR3aa: CASSIAAGVADTQYF; v_gene: TRBV19; j_gene: TRBJ2-3
CDR3aa: CSAREFSGSLGGYTF; v_gene: TRBV20-1; j_gene: TRBJ1-2
CDR3aa: CASTAGGSGETQYF; v_gene: TRBV5-1; j_gene: TRBJ2-5